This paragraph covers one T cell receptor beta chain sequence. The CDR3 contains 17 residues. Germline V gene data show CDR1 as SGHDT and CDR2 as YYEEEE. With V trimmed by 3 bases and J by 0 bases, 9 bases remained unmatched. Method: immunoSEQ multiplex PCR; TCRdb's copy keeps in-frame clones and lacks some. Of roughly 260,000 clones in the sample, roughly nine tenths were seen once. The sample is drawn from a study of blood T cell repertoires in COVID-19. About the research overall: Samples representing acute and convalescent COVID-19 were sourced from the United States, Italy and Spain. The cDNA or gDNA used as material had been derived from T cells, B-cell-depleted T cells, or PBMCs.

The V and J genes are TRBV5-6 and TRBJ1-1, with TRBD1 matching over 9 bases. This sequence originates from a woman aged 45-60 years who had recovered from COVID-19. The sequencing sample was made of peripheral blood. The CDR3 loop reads CASSSGTGWAVNTEAFF. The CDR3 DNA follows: TGTGCCAGCAGCTCAGGGACAGGGTGGGCCGTGAACACTGAAGCTTTCTTT.